This TCR beta chain originates from a study of cytomegalovirus exposure and HLA in healthy donors. General observations from the study: Later analysis showed most CMV-associated TCR beta chains appearing HLA-restricted. Later analysis associated a missense DCLRE1C variant with TCR beta V- and J-gene trimming. What was likely a sequencing artifact was a cluster of highly shared sequence variants. Later, an analysis showed that TCR beta chains associated with HLA were more clonally expanded than others that were equally common.

About this clone: As yet, its antigen is unknown.

PCR involved 60 Vbeta and 13 Jbeta primers. Clones were read by immunoSEQ multiplex PCR, and TCRdb kept only the in-frame ones, dropping some. Of 95,000 to 100,000 clones listed, around 77% are singletons. Germline CDR1 and CDR2: MGHRA and YSYEKL. V shed 3 bases and J 8 bases; nucleotides not matched to a gene: 10. The CDR3 contains 16 residues. The sequence came from a woman aged 55-75 years in good health and CMV-seropositive. V is TRBV4-1 and J is TRBJ1-4; 9 bases line up with TRBD1. Sequencing used PBMCs. Here the CDR3 reads CASSHPQGTGNEKLFF. The CDR3 nucleotides read TGCGCCAGCAGCCACCCCCAAGGGACAGGGAACGAAAAACTGTTTTTT.